Described below is a single T cell receptor beta chain sequence and its context. Antigen unknown. The sample contains more than one DNA sequence encoding this CDR3. The data belong to a study of shared clonotypes between healthy human individuals. Study-wide results and caveats: Clonotype sharing levels among donors were expected to vary with sequencing depth.

CDR1 WSHSY and CDR2 SAAADI come from the germline V gene. This CDR3 region has 12 residues. V lost 0 bases to trimming and J lost 4 bases, with 3 bases between them. The protocol was immunoSEQ multiplex PCR, while the TCRdb copy is restricted to in-frame clones and leaves out a portion. This table holds around 1.4 million clones, 97% to 99% found once. J is TRBJ2-5 and V is TRBV10-2; D gene unclear. Sequencing input: naive CD4+ T cells sorted from blood. Subset defined: CD45RA+ positively selected. This TCR was sampled from a man aged 25 to 40 in good health. In nucleotides, the CDR3 is TGCGCCAGCAGTGAGTCTTCAGAGACCCAGTACTTC. Its protein product is CASSESSETQYF.